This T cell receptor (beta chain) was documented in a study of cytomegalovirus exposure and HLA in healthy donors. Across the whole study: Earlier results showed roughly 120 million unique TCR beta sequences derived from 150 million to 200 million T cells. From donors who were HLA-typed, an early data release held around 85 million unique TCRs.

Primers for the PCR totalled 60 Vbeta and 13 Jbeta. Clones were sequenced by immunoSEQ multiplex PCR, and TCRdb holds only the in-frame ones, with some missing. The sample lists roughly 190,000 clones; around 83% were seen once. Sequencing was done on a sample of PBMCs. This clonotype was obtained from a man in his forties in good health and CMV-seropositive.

The CDR3: CASGAQGLATGELFF. The CDR3 coding sequence is TGTGCTAGTGGTGCTCAGGGTCTTGCCACCGGGGAGCTGTTTTTT. This rearrangement joins TRBV12-5 to TRBJ2-2, with a weak D call TRBD1 (5 bases). The germline V gene encodes CDR1 LGHNT and CDR2 FRNRAP. The CDR3 has 15 amino acids. V was clipped by 5 bases and J by 4 bases, with 14 bases between them. Combining the CDR3 with reference TRBV12-5 and TRBJ2-2 gives the whole variable domain DARVTQTPRHKVTEMGQEVTMRCQPILGHNTVFWYRQTMMQGLELLAYFRNRAPLDDSGMPKDRFSAEMPDATLATLKIQPSEPRDSAVYFCASGAQGLATGELFFGEGSRLTVL.